Listed below are T cell receptor beta chains from one sample, sequenced in a study of neurological immune-mediated disorders. TCRdb called the 5' RACE reads again in MiXCR, with one record for every CDR3 protein. The repertoire holds roughly 74,000 distinct CDR3 sequences, with 5.2% as singletons. Sequencing used PBMCs. The receptor source for this set is a man aged 18-30 years with multiple sclerosis. Each CDR3 is given with its conserved first and last residue. A D gene is named only where the DNA matches it firmly. Some rows have no size entry. The others give once, few or many, or a class for an expanded clone.

TRBV20-1	TRBD1	TRBJ2-2	many	CSARDRQGTGELFF	TGCAGTGCTAGAGACCGACAGGGGACCGGGGAGCTGTTTTTT
TRBV20-1	.	TRBJ2-7	many	CSASGGYEQYF	TGCAGTGCTAGTGGGGGCTACGAGCAGTACTTC
TRBV20-1	.	TRBJ2-7	many	CSASFLGEQYF	TGCAGTGCTAGTTTCTTAGGAGAGCAGTACTTC
TRBV20-1	.	TRBJ2-1	many	CSAPPGLSYNEQFF	TGCAGTGCCCCACCGGGACTCTCCTACAATGAGCAGTTCTTC
TRBV20-1	TRBD1	TRBJ1-2	.	CSADPIDRGNGYTF	TGCAGTGCTGACCCTATCGACAGGGGGAATGGCTACACCTTC
TRBV20-1	TRBD2	TRBJ2-5	many	CSARAGGRAEETQYF	TGCAGTGCTAGAGCCGGGGGGAGGGCCGAGGAGACCCAGTACTTC
TRBV7-2	.	TRBJ2-1	many	CASSVNEQFF	TGTGCCAGCAGCGTGAATGAGCAGTTCTTC
TRBV5-1	.	TRBJ2-2	many	CASRDTNTGELFF	TGCGCCAGCCGGGACACGAACACCGGGGAGCTGTTTTTT
TRBV20-1	TRBD1	TRBJ1-5	many	CSASNRGGQPQHF	TGCAGTGCTAGTAACAGGGGCGGCCAGCCCCAGCATTTT
TRBV10-3	.	TRBJ2-3	many	CASTPGEASTDTQYF	TGTGCCTCGACCCCAGGGGAGGCCAGCACAGATACGCAGTATTTT
TRBV20-1	TRBD1	TRBJ2-2	many	CSARDRGPELFF	TGCAGTGCTAGGGACAGGGGGCCGGAGCTGTTTTTT
TRBV18	TRBD1	TRBJ1-5	few	CASSPKPGKGAQPQHF	TGTGCCAGCTCACCAAAACCGGGAAAGGGGGCCCAGCCCCAGCATTTT
TRBV7-2	TRBD1	TRBJ2-2	many	CASSSGQGNTGELFF	TGTGCCAGCAGCTCCGGACAGGGTAACACCGGGGAGCTGTTTTTT
TRBV5-5	.	TRBJ2-2	many	CASTEGGGLELFF	TGTGCCAGCACCGAGGGTGGGGGACTGGAGCTGTTTTTT
TRBV3-1	TRBD1	TRBJ1-1	many	CASSPGTGVKDTEAFF	TGTGCCAGCAGCCCAGGGACAGGGGTTAAGGACACTGAAGCTTTCTTT
TRBV2	TRBD2	TRBJ2-7	many	CASRAGTSGFYEQYF	TGTGCCAGCAGGGCCGGGACTAGCGGATTCTACGAGCAGTACTTC
TRBV3-1	.	TRBJ2-7	many	CASSQQSSEPYEQYF	TGTGCCAGCAGCCAACAATCATCGGAGCCCTACGAGCAGTACTTC
TRBV29-1	.	TRBJ1-4	many	CSVVSAGDEKLFF	TGCAGCGTTGTCAGCGCAGGGGATGAAAAACTGTTTTTT
TRBV12-3/TRBV12-4	.	TRBJ2-1	many	CASSLTQGGYNEQFF	TGTGCCAGCAGTTTAACCCAGGGGGGCTACAATGAGCAGTTCTTC
TRBV20-1	.	TRBJ2-1	many	CSAQRGSLHEQFF	TGCAGTGCTCAAAGGGGCAGCTTGCATGAGCAGTTCTTC
TRBV20-1	TRBD1	TRBJ2-7	.	CSAYRTGAYEQYF	TGCAGTGCTTATCGGACAGGGGCCTACGAGCAGTACTTC
TRBV2	.	TRBJ2-5	many	CASRGRGETQYF	TGTGCCAGCAGGGGGCGAGGGGAGACCCAGTACTTC
TRBV29-1	TRBD2	TRBJ2-1	many	CSSRTSGALNEQFF	TGCAGCTCGCGGACTAGCGGGGCCCTCAATGAGCAGTTCTTC
TRBV6-6	TRBD1	TRBJ1-5	many	CASSLDRRDNQPQHF	TGTGCCAGCAGCCTGGACAGGCGCGACAATCAGCCCCAGCATTTT
TRBV5-5	.	TRBJ2-3	.	CASSSRRVHSTDTQYF	TGTGCCAGCAGCTCACGGCGCGTACATAGCACAGATACGCAGTATTTT
TRBV5-1	.	TRBJ1-1	many	CASSLLAGDTEAFF	TGCGCCAGCAGCTTGTTGGCAGGGGACACTGAAGCTTTCTTT
TRBV5-1	TRBD1	TRBJ1-1	many	CASSDRDNTEAFF	TGCGCCAGCAGCGACAGGGATAACACTGAAGCTTTCTTT
TRBV5-1	TRBD1	TRBJ2-7	many	CASSVNPGQGSYEQYF	TGCGCCAGCAGCGTGAATCCGGGACAGGGTTCCTACGAGCAGTACTTC
TRBV24-1	.	TRBJ1-4	many	CATSDSDKGEKLFF	TGTGCCACCAGTGATTCCGACAAAGGCGAAAAACTGTTTTTT
TRBV6-1	.	TRBJ1-2	many	CASSGRQGPANYGYTF	TGTGCCAGCAGTGGGCGACAAGGCCCAGCTAACTATGGCTACACCTTC
TRBV15	.	TRBJ1-5	many	CATRDSNQPQNF	TGTGCCACCAGAGACAGCAATCAGCCCCAGAATTTT
TRBV14	TRBD1	TRBJ1-1	many	CASSHSPGQGTEAFF	TGTGCCAGCAGTCATAGTCCGGGACAGGGTACTGAAGCTTTCTTT
TRBV20-1	.	TRBJ1-2	many	CSAKEPSGDYGYTF	TGCAGTGCTAAAGAGCCCTCAGGGGACTATGGCTACACCTTC
TRBV5-1	TRBD2	TRBJ2-1	many	CASSTPSGGFVGNEQFF	TGCGCCAGCAGCACCCCTAGCGGGGGGTTCGTTGGGAATGAGCAGTTCTTC
TRBV30	.	TRBJ2-2	many	CAWSVQVTANTGELFF	TGTGCCTGGAGTGTACAGGTGACCGCGAACACCGGGGAGCTGTTTTTT
TRBV20-1	.	TRBJ1-2	.	CSARDPNVGSGYTF	TGCAGTGCTAGAGATCCAAATGTAGGCAGTGGCTACACCTTC
TRBV28	TRBD1	TRBJ2-6	many	CASSLPRYRGNSGANVLTF	TGTGCCAGCAGTTTACCTCGTTACAGGGGGAACTCTGGGGCCAACGTCCTGACTTTC
TRBV9	.	TRBJ1-1	many	CASSPRVRSEAFF	TGTGCCAGCAGTCCGAGGGTTCGGTCTGAAGCTTTCTTT
TRBV11-2	.	TRBJ2-5	many	CASSPLWTQETQYF	TGTGCCAGCAGCCCCCTGTGGACACAAGAGACCCAGTACTTC
TRBV30	.	TRBJ2-1	many	CAWNEGPYNEQFF	TGTGCCTGGAATGAAGGGCCCTACAATGAGCAGTTCTTC
TRBV19	.	TRBJ1-6	many	CASSGRDTSSYNSPLHF	TGTGCCAGTAGTGGCCGGGACACCAGCTCCTATAATTCACCCCTCCACTTT